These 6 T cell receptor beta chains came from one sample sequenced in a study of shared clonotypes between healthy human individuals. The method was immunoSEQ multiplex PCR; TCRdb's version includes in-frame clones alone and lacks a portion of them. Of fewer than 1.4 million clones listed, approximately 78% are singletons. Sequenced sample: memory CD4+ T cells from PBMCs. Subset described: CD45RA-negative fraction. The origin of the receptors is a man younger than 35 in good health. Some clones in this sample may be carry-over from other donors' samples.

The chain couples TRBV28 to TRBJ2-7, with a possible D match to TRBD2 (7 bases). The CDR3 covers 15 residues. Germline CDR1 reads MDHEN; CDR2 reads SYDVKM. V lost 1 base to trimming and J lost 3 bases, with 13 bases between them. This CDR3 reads CASSLSGGAFYEQYF. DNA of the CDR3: TGTGCCAGCAGTTTATCGGGGGGCGCTTTCTACGAGCAGTACTTC.

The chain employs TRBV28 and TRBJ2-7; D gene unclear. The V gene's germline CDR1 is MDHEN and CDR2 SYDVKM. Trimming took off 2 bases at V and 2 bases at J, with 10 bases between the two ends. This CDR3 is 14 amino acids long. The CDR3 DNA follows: TGTGCCAGCAGTTTAAGCGACGGAACCTACGAGCAGTACTTC. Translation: CASSLSDGTYEQYF.

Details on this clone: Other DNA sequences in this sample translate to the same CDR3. The CDR3 DNA follows: TGTGCCAGCAGCTTACAGAACATTCAGTACTTC. This translates into CASSLQNIQYF. J is TRBJ2-4 and V is TRBV7-2; no reliable D call. The CDR3 is 11 amino acids. Germline assignment: CDR1 SGHTA and CDR2 FQGNSA. The V end was cut by 2 bases, the J end by 7 bases, with 3 bases between. Filled out from reference TRBV7-2 and TRBJ2-4, the complete variable domain reads GAGVSQSPSNKVTEKGKDVELRCDPISGHTALYWYRQSLGQGLEFLIYFQGNSAPDKSGLPSDRFSAERTGGSVSTLTIQRTQQEDSAVYLCASSLQNIQYFGAGTRLSVL.

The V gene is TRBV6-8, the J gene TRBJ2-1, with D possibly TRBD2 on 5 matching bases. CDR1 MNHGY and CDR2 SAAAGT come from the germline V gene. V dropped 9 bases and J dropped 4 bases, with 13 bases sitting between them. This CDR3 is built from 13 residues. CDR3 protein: CARRGRRYNEQFF. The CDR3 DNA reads TGTGCCAGACGTGGGAGACGATACAATGAGCAGTTCTTC.

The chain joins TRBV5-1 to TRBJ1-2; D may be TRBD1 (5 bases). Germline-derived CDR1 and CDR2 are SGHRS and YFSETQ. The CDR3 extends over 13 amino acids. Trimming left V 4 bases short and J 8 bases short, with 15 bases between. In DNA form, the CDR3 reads TGCGCCAGCAGCGGAGACAGCTCCGAAGGCTACACCTTC. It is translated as CASSGDSSEGYTF.

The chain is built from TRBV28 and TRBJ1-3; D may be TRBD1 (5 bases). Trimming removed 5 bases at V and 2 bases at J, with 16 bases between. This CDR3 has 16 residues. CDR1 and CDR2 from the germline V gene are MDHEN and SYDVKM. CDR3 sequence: CASSGTIYSPGNTIYF. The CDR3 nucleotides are TGTGCCAGCAGTGGGACCATATACAGCCCTGGAAACACCATATATTTT.